This TCR beta chain was sequenced during a study of CD8 T cells in ankylosing spondylitis. Study-wide findings and caveats: About 8 highly homologous variants made up a TCR beta motif, and this motif appeared characteristic of ankylosing spondylitis blood. Matched ankylosing spondylitis synovial fluid reportedly contained a significantly enriched population of disease-linked clones.

TCRdb fed the 5' RACE reads into MiXCR, producing one record per CDR3 protein. Of 350,000 to 450,000 distinct CDR3 sequences detected, roughly 26% appear once; the ten largest clones hold 0.75% to 0.9%. For this clonotype: The antigen is unknown.

The CDR3 runs 12 residues. Trimming took 5 bases from V and 4 from J, leaving 7 bases between them. The germline V gene has CDR1 SGHVS and CDR2 FQNEAQ. The sequenced sample consisted of blood, either unsorted or a sorted T cell fraction (not recorded which). This TCR derives from a male donor with ankylosing spondylitis. J is TRBJ2-3 and V is TRBV7-8; D unclear. CDR3 DNA: TGTGCCAGCAGCCAACAGCCAGATACGCAGTATTTT. It encodes CASSQQPDTQYF.